The clone carrying this TCR beta chain was recorded at least ten times. Its antigen remains unidentified. V gave up 7 bases and J gave up 3 bases, with 10 bases separating them. The length of the CDR3 is 12 residues. This entry comes from a study of T-cell reconstitution after alpha-beta-depleted transplantation in children. A TCRbeta library incorporating unique molecular identifiers was prepared. TCRdb passed the PCR reads through MiXCR, listing each CDR3 protein once. The table lists around 670,000 distinct CDR3 sequences, over 10% of them singletons. Notes on the study in general: After transplant, high TCRbeta diversity at day 60 in some patients arose from surviving recipient T cells and thymic progenitors. Alpha-beta T cells present about two months after transplant were reported to originate from several hundred expanded graft clones. It was newly produced T cells that mostly accounted for T-cell counts and diversity one year after transplant.

This sequence was found in a girl aged 2-10 years with congenital amegakaryocytic thrombocytopenia, due to receive a stem cell transplant. This specimen was PBMCs, taken before TCRalphabeta/CD19-depleted stem cell transplant. The chain employs TRBV12-3 or TRBV12-4 and TRBJ2-7; D is uncertain. The DNA of the CDR3 is TGTGCCAGCAAGGGTGGCAGCTACGAGCAGTACTTC. It yields the protein CASKGGSYEQYF.